This TCR beta chain stems from a study of radiotherapy plus CTLA-4 blockade in lung cancer. Turning to the study itself: The study recorded objective responses in 15% to 20% of patients and disease control in 31%. Overall study results and limits: Once radiotherapy plus ipilimumab had been given, TCR clones derived from tumor expanded in blood. Dynamics of early blood T cell clones, together with interferon-beta, were reportedly the best predictors of response.

This clone was seen more than once but under ten times. What it recognizes is unknown. With 4 bases clipped from V and 6 bases from J, the junction kept 5 bases outside the gene matches. This CDR3 comprises 15 residues. Germline values: CDR1 MGHRA, CDR2 YSYEKL. Sequenced by immunoSEQ multiplex PCR; TCRdb stores in-frame clones only, minus some. The sample lists around 77,000 clones, around 74% seen once, with 9.9% in the top ten. The source was peripheral blood, collected from a patient treated with radiotherapy plus ipilimumab. V is TRBV4-1 and J is TRBJ2-3, with 12 bases fitting TRBD1. The clonotype was recovered from a human donor with non-small cell lung cancer whose response to radiotherapy plus ipilimumab could not be evaluated. The CDR3 reads CASSPGTGGSDTQYF. Here the CDR3 DNA reads TGCGCCAGCAGCCCAGGGACAGGGGGCAGTGATACGCAGTATTTT.